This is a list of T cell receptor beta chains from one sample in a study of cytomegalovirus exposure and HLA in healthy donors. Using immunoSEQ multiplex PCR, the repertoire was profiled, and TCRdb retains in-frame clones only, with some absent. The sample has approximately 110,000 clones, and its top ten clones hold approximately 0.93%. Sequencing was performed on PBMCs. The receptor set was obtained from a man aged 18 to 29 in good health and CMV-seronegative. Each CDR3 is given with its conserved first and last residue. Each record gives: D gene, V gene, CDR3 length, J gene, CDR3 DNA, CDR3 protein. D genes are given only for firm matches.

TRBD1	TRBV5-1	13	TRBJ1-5	TGCGCCAGCAGCCTCGACAGGGATCAGCCCCAGCATTTT	CASSLDRDQPQHF
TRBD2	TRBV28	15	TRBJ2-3	TGTGCCACCGACCGGGGGGGATTTAATACAGATACGCAGTATTTT	CATDRGGFNTDTQYF
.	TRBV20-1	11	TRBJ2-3	TGCAGTGCTAGTATAACAGATACGCAGTATTTT	CSASITDTQYF
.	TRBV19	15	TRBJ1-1	TGTGCCAGTAGCATGCGACGACAGACGAACACTGAAGCTTTCTTT	CASSMRRQTNTEAFF
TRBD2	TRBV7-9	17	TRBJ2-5	TGTGCCAGCAGCCCAGGACTAGCGGGACCTCTTGGGGAGACCCAGTACTTC	CASSPGLAGPLGETQYF
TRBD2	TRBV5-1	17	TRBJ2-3	TGCGCCAGCAGCTTGGCCCATCTAGCGGGAAGCACAGATACGCAGTATTTT	CASSLAHLAGSTDTQYF
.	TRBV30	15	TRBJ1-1	TGTGCCTGGAGTGCGTACGCAGGGCTAAACACTGAAGCTTTCTTT	CAWSAYAGLNTEAFF
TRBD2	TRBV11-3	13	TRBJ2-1	TGTGCCAGCAGCTACGGGACTAGCGGCTTATCCTTCTTC	CASSYGTSGLSFF
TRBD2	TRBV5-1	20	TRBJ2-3	TGCGCCAGCAGCCGATACCTAACTAGCGGGGGGGCCCACAGCACAGATACGCAGTATTTT	CASSRYLTSGGAHSTDTQYF
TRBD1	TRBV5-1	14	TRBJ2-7	TGCGCCAGCAGCCTGGACAGGGCCTCCTACGAGCAGTACTTC	CASSLDRASYEQYF
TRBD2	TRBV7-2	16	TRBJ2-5	TGTGCCAGCAGCCGACTCACTAGCGGTCCGGGAGAGACCCAGTACTTC	CASSRLTSGPGETQYF
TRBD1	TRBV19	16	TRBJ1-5	TGTGCCAGTAGTACCATGGACAGGGGGCGTAATCAGCCCCAGCATTTT	CASSTMDRGRNQPQHF
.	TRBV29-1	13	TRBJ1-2	TGCAGCGTGGACCGACAGGCTAACTATGGCTACACCTTC	CSVDRQANYGYTF
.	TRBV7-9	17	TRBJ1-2	TGTGCCAGCAGCTTCTTCGGAGCGGGCCCTTCTAACTATGGCTACACCTTC	CASSFFGAGPSNYGYTF
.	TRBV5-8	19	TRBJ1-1	TGTGCCAGCAGCTTGGTGAAGGGACATACCTACCCCCTGGACACTGAAGCTTTCTTT	CASSLVKGHTYPLDTEAFF